Listed here are 7 T cell receptor beta chains from one sample, sequenced in a study of TIL therapy for anti-PD-1-resistant metastatic lung cancer. The immunoSEQ assay was v3. Data came from immunoSEQ multiplex PCR; TCRdb stores just in-frame clones and leaves some out. The profile shows under 11,000 clones, 55% to 65% of them singletons. Time point indicated: pre-treatment sample, taken before nivolumab and TIL therapy. Pleural nodules or supraclavicular lymph nodes made up most of the excised metastases sampled. The starting material was tumor tissue, obtained at baseline. The receptors stem from a person between 30 and 79 years old with non-small cell lung cancer.

This clone was recorded a few times. The chain combines TRBV11-2 with TRBJ2-3, with TRBD2 matching over 7 bases. The germline V gene has CDR1 SGHAT and CDR2 FQNNGV. The CDR3 totals 15 residues. Losses at the gene ends were 1 base for V and 6 bases for J; bases not matched to a gene: 7. CDR3 region: CASSLGAGAGDTQYF. As DNA, the CDR3 is TGTGCCAGCAGCTTAGGTGCGGGAGCCGGGGATACGCAGTATTTT.

The chain couples TRBV6-6 to TRBJ2-3; maybe TRBD2 (7 bases). The CDR3 covers 16 residues. Germline V gene sequence: CDR1 MNHNY, CDR2 SVGAGI (reference sequence). V shed 2 bases and J shed 3 bases, with 15 bases lying between them. The CDR3 loop reads CASSYEGGGATDTQYF. The CDR3 bases are TGTGCCAGCAGTTACGAGGGAGGGGGGGCGACAGATACGCAGTATTTT.

Notes on this clone: Other DNA sequences within the sample encode an identical CDR3. This rearrangement joins TRBV6-5 to TRBJ2-2, with D possibly being TRBD2 (5 bases). V lost 2 bases and J 5 bases, leaving 9 bases between the germline ends. The CDR3 runs to 14 residues. Looked up from germline, CDR1 is MNHEY and CDR2 is SVGAGI. Written as DNA, the CDR3 is TGTGCCAGCAGTTACGATTCGGGAACCGGGGAGCTGTTTTTT. Translation gives CASSYDSGTGELFF.

V is TRBV7-6 and J is TRBJ1-4; TRBD1 aligns across 9 bases. Trimming removed 5 bases from V and 5 bases from J; junction bases left unmatched: 3. This CDR3 is built from 14 residues. Germline lookup yields CDR1 SGHVS and CDR2 FNYEAQ. The CDR3 reads CASSAGQGNEKLFF. The CDR3 DNA reads TGTGCCAGCAGCGCGGGACAGGGCAATGAAAAACTGTTTTTT.

This chain joins TRBV5-5 and TRBJ2-2, with D unresolved. The CDR3 loop spans 16 amino acids. V was pared by 1 base and J by 0 bases, with 10 bases between. Germline V gene data show CDR1 as SGHKS and CDR2 as YYEKEE (reference sequence). The DNA for the CDR3 is TGTGCCAGCAGCTTGTGGGTGGACGCGAACACCGGGGAGCTGTTTTTT. This encodes CASSLWVDANTGELFF. The variable domain in full, completed from reference TRBV5-5 and TRBJ2-2, reads DAGVTQSPTHLIKTRGQQVTLRCSPISGHKSVSWYQQVLGQGPQFIFQYYEKEERGRGNFPDRFSARQFPNYSSELNVNALLLGDSALYLCASSLWVDANTGELFFGEGSRLTVL.

This clone showed up just once. The chain uses TRBV28 and TRBJ1-1; D might be TRBD1 (5 bases). V dropped 5 bases and J dropped 8 bases, with 21 bases sitting between them. The germline V gene has CDR1 MDHEN and CDR2 SYDVKM. This CDR3 has 15 amino acids. CDR3 nucleotide sequence: TGTGCCAGCAGTGCAACTGTGTCCGGGGCCCTGGAAGCTTTCTTT. Translated, it gives CASSATVSGALEAFF. The entire variable domain, with the rest obtained from reference TRBV28 and TRBJ1-1, is as follows: DVKVTQSSRYLVKRTGEKVFLECVQDMDHENMFWYRQDPGLGLRLIYFSYDVKMKEKGDIPEGYSVSREKKERFSLILESASTNQTSMYLCASSATVSGALEAFFGQGTRLTVV.

V and J are TRBV7-5 and TRBJ2-2; TRBD2 is taken as the D call from the table, unchecked against the DNA. TRBV7-5 is listed as a pseudogene. This CDR3 region has 13 residues. CDR3 nucleotide sequence: TGTGCCAGCGGGACTACTAACACCGGGGAGCTGTTTTTT. As protein: CASGTTNTGELFF.